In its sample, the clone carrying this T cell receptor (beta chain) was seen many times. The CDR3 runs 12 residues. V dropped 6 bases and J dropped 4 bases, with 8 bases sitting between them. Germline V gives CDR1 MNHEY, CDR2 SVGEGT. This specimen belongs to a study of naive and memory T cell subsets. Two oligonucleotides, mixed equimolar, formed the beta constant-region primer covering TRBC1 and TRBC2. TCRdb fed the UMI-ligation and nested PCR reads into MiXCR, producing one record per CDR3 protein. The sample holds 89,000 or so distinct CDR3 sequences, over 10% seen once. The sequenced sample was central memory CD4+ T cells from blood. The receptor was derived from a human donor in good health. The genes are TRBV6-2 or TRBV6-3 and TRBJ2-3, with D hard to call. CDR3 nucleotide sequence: TGTGCCAGCAGGACATCCCCAGATACGCAGTATTTT. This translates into CASRTSPDTQYF.